This TCR beta chain was documented in a study of blood T cell repertoires in COVID-19. Study processing details: Researchers report that nucleated cell counts were estimated from reference gene primer amplification. The protocol was immunoSEQ multiplex PCR, while the TCRdb copy is restricted to in-frame clones and leaves out a portion. Clone size and V and J calls were adopted from that table, with D and trimming inferred from the DNA. The sample lists 150,000 to 250,000 clones; 80% to 85% were seen once. Between the trimmed V and J ends, which lost 6 bases and 0 bases, there was a span of 17 bases. This CDR3 has 16 residues. Germline lookup yields CDR1 SGHTA and CDR2 FQGNSA. This clone was seen once.

This sequence originates from a man aged 35 to 55 who had recovered from COVID-19. The source material was PBMCs or T cells enriched from blood (not recorded which). The chain is built from TRBV7-2 and TRBJ1-1; D unresolved. CDR3 amino acids: CASRPRAGQLNTEAFF. CDR3 nucleotide sequence: TGTGCCAGCAGACCAAGGGCGGGCCAGCTGAACACTGAAGCTTTCTTT.